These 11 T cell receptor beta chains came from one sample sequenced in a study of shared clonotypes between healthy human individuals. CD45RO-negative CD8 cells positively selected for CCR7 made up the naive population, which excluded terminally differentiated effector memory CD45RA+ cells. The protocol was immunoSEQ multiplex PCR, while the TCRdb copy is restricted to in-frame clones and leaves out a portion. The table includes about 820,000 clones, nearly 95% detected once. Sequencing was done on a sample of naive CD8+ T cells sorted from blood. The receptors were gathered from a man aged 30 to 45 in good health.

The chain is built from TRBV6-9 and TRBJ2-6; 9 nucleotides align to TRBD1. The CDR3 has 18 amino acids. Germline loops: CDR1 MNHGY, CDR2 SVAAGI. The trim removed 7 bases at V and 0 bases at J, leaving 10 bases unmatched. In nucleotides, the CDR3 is TGTGCCAGCACCGAACGGGACAGGGAAGACTCTGGGGCCAACGTCCTGACTTTC. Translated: CASTERDREDSGANVLTF.

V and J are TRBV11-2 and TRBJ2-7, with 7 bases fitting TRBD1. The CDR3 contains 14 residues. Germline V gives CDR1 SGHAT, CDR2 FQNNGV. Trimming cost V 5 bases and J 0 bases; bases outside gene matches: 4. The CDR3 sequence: CASSPGTDSYEQYF. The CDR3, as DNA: TGTGCCAGCAGCCCCGGGACAGACTCCTACGAGCAGTACTTC.

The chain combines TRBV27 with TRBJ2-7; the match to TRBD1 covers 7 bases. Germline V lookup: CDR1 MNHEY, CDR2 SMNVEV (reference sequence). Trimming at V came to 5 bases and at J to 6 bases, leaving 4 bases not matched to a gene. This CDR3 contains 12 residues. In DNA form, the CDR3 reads TGTGCCAGCAGTCCCCCAGGGGGCGAGCAGTACTTC. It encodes CASSPPGGEQYF.

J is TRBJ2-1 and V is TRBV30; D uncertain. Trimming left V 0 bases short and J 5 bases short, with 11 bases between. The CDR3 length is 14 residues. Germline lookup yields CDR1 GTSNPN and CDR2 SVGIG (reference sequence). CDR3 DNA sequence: TGTGCCTGGAGTGTAGGGATCGGAAACAATGAGCAGTTCTTC. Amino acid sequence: CAWSVGIGNNEQFF.

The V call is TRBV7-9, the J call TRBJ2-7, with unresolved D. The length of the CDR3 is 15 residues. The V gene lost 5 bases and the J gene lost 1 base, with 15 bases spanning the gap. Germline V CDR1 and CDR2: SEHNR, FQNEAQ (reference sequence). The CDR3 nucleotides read TGTGCCAGCAGCCCCCCAGTGTTGGGGTCCTACGAGCAGTACTTC. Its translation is CASSPPVLGSYEQYF. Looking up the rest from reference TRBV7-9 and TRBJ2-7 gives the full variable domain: DTGVSQNPRHKITKRGQNVTFRCDPISEHNRLYWYRQTLGQGPEFLTYFQNEAQLEKSRLLSDRFSAERPKGSFSTLEIQRTEQGDSAMYLCASSPPVLGSYEQYFGPGTRLTVT.

Written as DNA, the CDR3 is TGTGCCAGCAGCTTAAACCTAGAAACAGGGTACACCGGGGAGCTGTTTTTT. Protein: CASSLNLETGYTGELFF. The gene calls are TRBV7-3 and TRBJ2-2; D is possibly TRBD1 (6 bases). V lost 1 base and J lost 3, with 15 bases in between. The CDR3 runs 17 residues. Germline assignment: CDR1 SGHTA and CDR2 FQGTGA.

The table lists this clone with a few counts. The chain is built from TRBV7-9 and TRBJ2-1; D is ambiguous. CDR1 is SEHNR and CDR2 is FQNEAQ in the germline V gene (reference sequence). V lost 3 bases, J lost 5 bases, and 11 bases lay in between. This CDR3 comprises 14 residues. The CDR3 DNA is TGTGCCAGCAGCTTTTTACCCACAAACAATGAGCAGTTCTTC. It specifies CASSFLPTNNEQFF.

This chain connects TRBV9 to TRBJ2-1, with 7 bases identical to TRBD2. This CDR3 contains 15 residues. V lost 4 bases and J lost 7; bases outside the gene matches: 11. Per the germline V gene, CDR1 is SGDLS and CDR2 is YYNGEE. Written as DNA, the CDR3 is TGTGCCAGCAGCACCAGCGGGGCAGATAGTAATGAGCAGTTCTTC. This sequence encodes CASSTSGADSNEQFF.

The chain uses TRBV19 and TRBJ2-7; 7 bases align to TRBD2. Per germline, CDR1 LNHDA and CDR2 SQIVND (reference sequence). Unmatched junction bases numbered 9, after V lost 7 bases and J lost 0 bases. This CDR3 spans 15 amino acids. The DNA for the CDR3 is TGTGCCAGTAAGATGGAGCGGGGCGGCTCCTACGAGCAGTACTTC. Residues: CASKMERGGSYEQYF. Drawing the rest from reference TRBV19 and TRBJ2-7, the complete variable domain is DGGITQSPKYLFRKEGQNVTLSCEQNLNHDAMYWYRQDPGQGLRLIYYSQIVNDFQKGDIAEGYSVSREKKESFPLTVTSAQKNPTAFYLCASKMERGGSYEQYFGPGTRLTVT.

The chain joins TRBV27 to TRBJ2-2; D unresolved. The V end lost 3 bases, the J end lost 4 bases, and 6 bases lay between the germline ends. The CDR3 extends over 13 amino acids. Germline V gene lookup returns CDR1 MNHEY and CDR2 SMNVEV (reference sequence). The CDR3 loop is CASSFQTTGELFF. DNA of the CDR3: TGTGCCAGCAGTTTCCAGACCACCGGGGAGCTGTTTTTT.

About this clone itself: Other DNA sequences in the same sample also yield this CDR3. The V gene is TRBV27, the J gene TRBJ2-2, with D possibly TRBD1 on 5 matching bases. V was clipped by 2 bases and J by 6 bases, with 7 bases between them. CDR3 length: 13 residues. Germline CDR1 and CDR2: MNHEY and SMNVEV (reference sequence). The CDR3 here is CASSLAGSGELFF. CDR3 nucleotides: TGTGCCAGCAGTTTAGCAGGGTCCGGGGAGCTGTTTTTT.